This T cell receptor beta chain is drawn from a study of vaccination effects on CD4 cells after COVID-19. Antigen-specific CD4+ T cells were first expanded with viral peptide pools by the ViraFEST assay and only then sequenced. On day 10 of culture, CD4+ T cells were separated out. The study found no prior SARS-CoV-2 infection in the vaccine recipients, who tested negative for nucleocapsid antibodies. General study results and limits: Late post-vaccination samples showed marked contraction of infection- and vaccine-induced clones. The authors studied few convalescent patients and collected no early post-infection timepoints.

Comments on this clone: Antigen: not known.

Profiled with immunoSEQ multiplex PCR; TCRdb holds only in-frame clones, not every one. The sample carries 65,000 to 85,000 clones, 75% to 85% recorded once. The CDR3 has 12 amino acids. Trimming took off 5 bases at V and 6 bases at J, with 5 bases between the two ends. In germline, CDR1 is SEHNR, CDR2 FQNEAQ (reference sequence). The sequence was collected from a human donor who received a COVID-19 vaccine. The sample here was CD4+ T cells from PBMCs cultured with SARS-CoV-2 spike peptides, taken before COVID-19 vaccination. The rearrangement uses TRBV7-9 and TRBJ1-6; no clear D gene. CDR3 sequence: CASSLINSPLHF. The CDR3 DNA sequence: TGTGCCAGCAGCCTAATTAATTCACCCCTCCACTTT. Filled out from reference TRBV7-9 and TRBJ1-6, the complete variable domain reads DTGVSQNPRHKITKRGQNVTFRCDPISEHNRLYWYRQTLGQGPEFLTYFQNEAQLEKSRLLSDRFSAERPKGSFSTLEIQRTEQGDSAMYLCASSLINSPLHFGNGTRLTVT.